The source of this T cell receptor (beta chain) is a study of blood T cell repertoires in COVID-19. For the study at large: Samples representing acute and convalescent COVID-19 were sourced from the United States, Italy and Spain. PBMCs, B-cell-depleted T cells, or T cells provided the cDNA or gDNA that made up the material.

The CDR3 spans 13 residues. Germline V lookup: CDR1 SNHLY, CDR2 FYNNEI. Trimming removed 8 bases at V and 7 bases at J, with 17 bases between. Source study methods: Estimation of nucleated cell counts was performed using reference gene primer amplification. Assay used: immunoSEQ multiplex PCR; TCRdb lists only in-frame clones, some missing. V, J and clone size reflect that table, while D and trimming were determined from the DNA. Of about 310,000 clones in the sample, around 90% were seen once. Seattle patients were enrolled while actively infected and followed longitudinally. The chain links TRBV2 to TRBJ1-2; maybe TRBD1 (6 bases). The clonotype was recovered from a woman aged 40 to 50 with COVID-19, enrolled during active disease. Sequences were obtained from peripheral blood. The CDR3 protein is CASFGTINRGYTF. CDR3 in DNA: TGTGCCAGCTTCGGGACAATAAACCGTGGCTACACCTTC.